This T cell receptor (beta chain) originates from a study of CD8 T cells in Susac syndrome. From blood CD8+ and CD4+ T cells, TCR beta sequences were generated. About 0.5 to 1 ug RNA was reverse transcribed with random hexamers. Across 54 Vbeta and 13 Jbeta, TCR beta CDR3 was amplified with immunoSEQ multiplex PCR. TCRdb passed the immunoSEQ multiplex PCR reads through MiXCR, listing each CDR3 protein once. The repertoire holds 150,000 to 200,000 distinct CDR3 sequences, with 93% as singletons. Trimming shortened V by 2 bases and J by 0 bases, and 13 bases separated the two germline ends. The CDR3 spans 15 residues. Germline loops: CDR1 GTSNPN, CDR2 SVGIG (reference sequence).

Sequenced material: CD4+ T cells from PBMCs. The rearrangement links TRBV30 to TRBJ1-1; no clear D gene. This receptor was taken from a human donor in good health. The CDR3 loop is CAWSPLGSLNTEAFF. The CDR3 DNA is TGTGCCTGGAGTCCCCTTGGCAGTCTGAACACTGAAGCTTTCTTT.